This T cell receptor (beta chain) was sequenced in a study of blood T cell repertoires in COVID-19. In the study overall: Acute-phase and convalescent COVID-19 samples originated in the United States, Italy and Spain. The cDNA or gDNA used as material had been derived from T cells, B-cell-depleted T cells, or PBMCs.

In the original processing: Estimates of nucleated cell counts were drawn from the amplification of reference gene primers. The repertoire was sequenced with immunoSEQ multiplex PCR; TCRdb's copy has only in-frame clones and lacks some. Clone size and the V and J calls come from that table; the DNA yielded D and trimming. The sample lists 240,000 or so clones; 88% were seen once. The germline CDR1 and CDR2 sequences are SGHRS and YFSETQ. The V gene lost 2 bases and the J gene lost 4 bases, with 9 bases spanning the gap. The CDR3 runs to 13 residues. Source material: peripheral blood. This sequence joins TRBV5-1 and TRBJ1-1; TRBD1 is a possible D gene (5 bases). This clonotype originated in a woman aged 40-49 years who had recovered from COVID-19. CDR3 sequence: CASSFGGGTEAFF. In DNA, the CDR3 is TGCGCCAGCAGCTTCGGGGGAGGCACTGAAGCTTTCTTT.